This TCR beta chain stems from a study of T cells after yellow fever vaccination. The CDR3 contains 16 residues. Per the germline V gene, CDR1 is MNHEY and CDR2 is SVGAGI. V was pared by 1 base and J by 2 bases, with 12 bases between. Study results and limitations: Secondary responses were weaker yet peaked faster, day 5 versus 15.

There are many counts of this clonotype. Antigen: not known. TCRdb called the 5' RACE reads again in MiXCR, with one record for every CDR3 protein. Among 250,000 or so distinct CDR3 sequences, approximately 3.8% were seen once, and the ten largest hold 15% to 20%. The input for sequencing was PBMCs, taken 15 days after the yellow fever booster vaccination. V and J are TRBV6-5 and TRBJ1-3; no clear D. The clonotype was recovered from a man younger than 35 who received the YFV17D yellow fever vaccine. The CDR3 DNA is TGTGCCAGCAGTTACTTATACAAGTCTACTGGAAACACCATATATTTT. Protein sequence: CASSYLYKSTGNTIYF.